A selection of T cell receptor beta chains follows, all from one sample in a study of PD-L1 blockade in urothelial cancer. Here immunoSEQ multiplex PCR was the method, and the copy in TCRdb shows in-frame clones only, minus some. The table lists about 100,000 clones, 70% to 90% of them singletons. The material was PBMCs, obtained around atezolizumab (anti-PD-L1) treatment. The origin of the receptors is a man between 50 and 59 years old with urothelial cancer. The CDR3 runs from the conserved cysteine through the conserved F or W. The D gene is left open where the match is weak. Size values are once, few and many counts, or a class for expanded clones, and some rows have none.

D gene,clone size,J gene,V gene,CDR3 DNA,CDR3 protein
-,-,TRBJ2-1,TRBV2,TGTGCCAGCAGTGAAATTAGGTGGAGCTCCTACAATGAGCAGTTCTTC,CASSEIRWSSYNEQFF
TRBD2,-,TRBJ2-2,TRBV7-2,TGTGCCAGCAGCTACCCGGGACTAGCGGGAGGAAATCCCGGGGAGCTGTTTTTT,CASSYPGLAGGNPGELFF
-,few,TRBJ1-2,TRBV5-4,TGTGCCAGCAGCTTGGCCGGGAGCTCAAACTATGGCTACACCTTC,CASSLAGSSNYGYTF
TRBD1,-,TRBJ2-1,TRBV19,TGTGCCAGTAGTCCATACAGGGGGCGCACTGAGCAGTTCTTC,CASSPYRGRTEQFF
-,-,TRBJ1-5,TRBV18,TGTGCCAGCTCACCTACTTCGGGGGGTGCGGGCAATCAGCCCCAGCATTTT,CASSPTSGGAGNQPQHF
-,-,TRBJ2-1,TRBV7-6,TGTGCCAGCAGCTTAGGGGGGCTAACTAGGGATGAGCAGTTCTTC,CASSLGGLTRDEQFF
-,-,TRBJ1-1,TRBV5-1,TGCGCCAGCAGCTTGATTCCTGGGACCTGGGGAGGGACTGAAGCTTTCTTT,CASSLIPGTWGGTEAFF
TRBD2,-,TRBJ2-1,TRBV5-8,TGTGCCAGCAGGTTCAGCGGGAGGGGATCCTACAATGAGCAGTTCTTC,CASRFSGRGSYNEQFF
TRBD2,-,TRBJ2-1,TRBV11-2,TGTGCCAGCAGCGGATCCGGGACTAGCGGTGAGCAGTTCTTC,CASSGSGTSGEQFF
-,-,TRBJ2-7,TRBV5-5,TGTGCCAGCAGCCAGGTTTCAGGTGGTGTCAACGAGCAGTACTTC,CASSQVSGGVNEQYF
TRBD1,-,TRBJ1-1,TRBV30,TGTGCCTGGAGTGGGGACAGGCTTGAAGCTTTCTTT,CAWSGDRLEAFF
-,-,TRBJ1-1,TRBV7-9,TGTGCCAGCAGCTTAGTTCTACAGGGCGAAGCTTTCTTT,CASSLVLQGEAFF
TRBD2,-,TRBJ2-1,TRBV29-1,TGCAGCGTCACCACTAGCGGGAGTTTCTCCTACAATGAGCAGTTCTTC,CSVTTSGSFSYNEQFF
TRBD1,-,TRBJ2-4,TRBV6-1,TGTGCCAGCAGTGAAGCGTTGACAGGGGGATTGCTAGCCAAAAACATTCAGTACTTC,CASSEALTGGLLAKNIQYF
TRBD1,-,TRBJ1-4,TRBV30,TGTGCCTGGAGTGTAAGGGGGCTCCTGGGTGAAAAACTGTTTTTT,CAWSVRGLLGEKLFF
-,-,TRBJ2-1,TRBV5-1,TGCGCCAGCAGCTTAAGGACAGACGCCTACAATGAGCAGTTCTTC,CASSLRTDAYNEQFF
-,few,TRBJ2-1,TRBV18,TGTGCCAGCTCACGCATATCGGGCTCCTACAATGAGCAGTTCTTC,CASSRISGSYNEQFF
-,-,TRBJ2-1,TRBV5-1,TGCGCCAGCGCGGTGGCGGGATCCTCATACAATGAGCAGTTCTTC,CASAVAGSSYNEQFF
-,few,TRBJ1-1,TRBV9,TGTGCCAGCAGCGTGATAGCTGAGAACACTGAAGCTTTCTTT,CASSVIAENTEAFF
TRBD1,-,TRBJ2-3,TRBV7-3,TGTGCCAGCAGCCTGGGACAGGGGGCCGATACGCAGTATTTT,CASSLGQGADTQYF
-,-,TRBJ2-5,TRBV7-2,TGTGCCAGCAGCTTACATTACACCCAAGAGACCCAGTACTTC,CASSLHYTQETQYF
-,few,TRBJ1-5,TRBV7-3,TGTGCCAGCAGCTTATCAAGCAATCAGCCCCAGCATTTT,CASSLSSNQPQHF
-,-,TRBJ2-7,TRBV5-6,TGTGCCAGCAGCTACAGACTAGAGGCTTACGAGCAGTACTTC,CASSYRLEAYEQYF
TRBD1,-,TRBJ1-4,TRBV4-1,TGCGCCAGCAGCCGCGACAGGGGGCTTGAAAAACTGTTTTTT,CASSRDRGLEKLFF
TRBD2,-,TRBJ2-5,TRBV19,TGTGCCAGTAGTATGGGGCTAGCGGGAGGGGAGACCCAGTACTTC,CASSMGLAGGETQYF
TRBD1,-,TRBJ1-3,TRBV9,TGTGCCAGCAGCGTAGCTTCGGGACAGGGCCCTATAAACACCATATATTTT,CASSVASGQGPINTIYF
TRBD2,-,TRBJ2-1,TRBV9,TGTGCCAGCAGCGTTAGCGGGAGCTACAATGAGCAGTTCTTC,CASSVSGSYNEQFF
-,few,TRBJ1-2,TRBV5-1,TGCGCCACCTCTAGCAGGGGTGGCCAAGCGGGCTACACCTTC,CATSSRGGQAGYTF
TRBD1,-,TRBJ1-1,TRBV19,TGTGCCAGTAGGCCGACAGGGGGTGGAACTGAAGCTTTCTTT,CASRPTGGGTEAFF
-,-,TRBJ1-5,TRBV19,TGTGCCAGTAGTATGGGAAGGGGTAGCAATCAGCCCCAGCATTTT,CASSMGRGSNQPQHF